These 2 T cell receptor beta chains came from one sample sequenced in a study of blood T cell repertoires in COVID-19 (dated by TCRdb to 2020 to 2021). To prepare the library, the immunoSEQ multiplex PCR assay was applied. TCRdb took over this immuneACCESS table, retaining in-frame rearrangements with V and J assigned. Such tables are incomplete; in checked studies, under half of the missing clones stem from an unresolved V gene, and the remainder is unexplained. For this sample the table gives 270,000 or so clones, of which over 70% were detected only once. The ten largest clonotypes hold 8% to 9.5% of the sample. The sample was peripheral blood. These receptor sequences come from a human donor in a cohort sampled during active COVID-19.

This clone was picked up a small number of times. This chain connects TRBV5-1 to TRBJ1-6; TRBD1 matches 11 bases. V dropped 4 bases and J dropped 7; count of bases not matched to a gene: 4. Germline lookup yields CDR1 SGHRS and CDR2 YFSETQ. The CDR3 is 15 amino acids. CDR3 in DNA: TGCGCCAGCAGCAGGACAGGGGGCGAGAATTCACCCCTCCACTTT. It translates to CASSRTGGENSPLHF.

This chain uses TRBV6-2 or TRBV6-3 with TRBJ1-1; 11 bases line up with TRBD1. This CDR3 has 21 residues. The J segment lost 1 base and the V segment lost 5 bases, leaving 21 bases of the junction unmatched. Germline V lookup: CDR1 MNHEY, CDR2 SVGEGT. CDR3 residues: CASSNRDRGTPYRGRNTEAFF. As DNA, the CDR3 is TGTGCCAGCAGTAACCGGGACAGGGGGACCCCCTACCGCGGTAGGAACACTGAAGCTTTCTTT.